This TCR beta chain appears in the sequencing data of a study of OX40 agonist ivuxolimab in advanced cancers. The method was immunoSEQ multiplex PCR; TCRdb's version includes in-frame clones alone and lacks a portion of them. Found here are nearly 55,000 clones, almost 85% of them singletons; the top ten hold 1.2%. This CDR3 has 16 residues. From germline, CDR1 is SQVTM and CDR2 ANQGSEA. V was cut by 4 bases and J by 0 bases, with 16 bases left in between. This sequence originates from an adult with an advanced solid tumor such as melanoma, head and neck, liver or kidney cancer. The V and J genes are TRBV29-1 and TRBJ2-1, with D possibly matching TRBD2 (5 bases). Specimen: CD4+ or CD8+ T cells sorted from blood, collected in a trial of the OX40 agonist ivuxolimab. CDR3 sequence (DNA): TGCAGCGTTGGGGGAGCCGCGGAGAGCTCCTACAATGAGCAGTTCTTC. Its translation: CSVGGAAESSYNEQFF.